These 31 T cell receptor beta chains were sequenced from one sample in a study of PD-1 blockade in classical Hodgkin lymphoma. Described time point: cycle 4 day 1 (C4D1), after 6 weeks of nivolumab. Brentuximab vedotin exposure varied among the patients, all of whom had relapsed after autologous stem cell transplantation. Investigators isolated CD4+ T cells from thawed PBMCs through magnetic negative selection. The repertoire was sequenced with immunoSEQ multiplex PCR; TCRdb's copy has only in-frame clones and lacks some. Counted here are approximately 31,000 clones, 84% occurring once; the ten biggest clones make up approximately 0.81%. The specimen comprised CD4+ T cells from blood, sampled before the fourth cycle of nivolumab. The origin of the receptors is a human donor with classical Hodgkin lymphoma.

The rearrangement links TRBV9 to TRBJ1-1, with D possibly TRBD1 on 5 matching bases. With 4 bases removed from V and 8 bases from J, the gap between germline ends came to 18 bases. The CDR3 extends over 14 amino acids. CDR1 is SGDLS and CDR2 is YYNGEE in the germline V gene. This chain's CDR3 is CASSSRIQRDEAFF. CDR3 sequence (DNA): TGTGCCAGCAGCTCGAGAATCCAGCGGGACGAAGCTTTCTTT. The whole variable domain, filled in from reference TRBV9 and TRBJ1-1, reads DSGVTQTPKHLITATGQRVTLRCSPRSGDLSVYWYQQSLDQGLQFLIQYYNGEERAKGNILERFSAQQFPDLHSELNLSSLELGDSALYFCASSSRIQRDEAFFGQGTRLTVV.

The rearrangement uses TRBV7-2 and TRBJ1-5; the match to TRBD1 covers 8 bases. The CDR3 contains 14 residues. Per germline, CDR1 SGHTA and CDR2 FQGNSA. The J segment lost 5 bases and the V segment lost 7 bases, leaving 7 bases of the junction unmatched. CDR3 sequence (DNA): TGTGCCAGCAACAACAGGGGGGCAGATCAGCCCCAGCATTTT. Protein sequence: CASNNRGADQPQHF.

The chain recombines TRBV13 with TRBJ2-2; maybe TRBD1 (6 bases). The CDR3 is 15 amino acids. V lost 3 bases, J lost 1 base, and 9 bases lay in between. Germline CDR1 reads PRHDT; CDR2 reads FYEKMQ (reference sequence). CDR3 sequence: CASSFEGGNTGELFF. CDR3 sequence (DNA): TGTGCCAGCAGCTTTGAAGGGGGGAACACCGGGGAGCTGTTTTTT.

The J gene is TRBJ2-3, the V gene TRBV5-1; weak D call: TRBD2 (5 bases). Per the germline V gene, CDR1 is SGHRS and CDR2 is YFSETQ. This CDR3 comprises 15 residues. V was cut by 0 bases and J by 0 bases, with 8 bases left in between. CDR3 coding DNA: TGCGCCAGCAGCTTGGTCGGGGATAGCACAGATACGCAGTATTTT. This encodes CASSLVGDSTDTQYF.

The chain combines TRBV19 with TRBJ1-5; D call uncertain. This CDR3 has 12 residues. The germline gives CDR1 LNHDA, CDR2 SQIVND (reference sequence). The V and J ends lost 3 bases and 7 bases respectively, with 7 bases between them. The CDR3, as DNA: TGTGCCAGTAGTATCCTTGAACAGCCCCAGCATTTT. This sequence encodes CASSILEQPQHF.

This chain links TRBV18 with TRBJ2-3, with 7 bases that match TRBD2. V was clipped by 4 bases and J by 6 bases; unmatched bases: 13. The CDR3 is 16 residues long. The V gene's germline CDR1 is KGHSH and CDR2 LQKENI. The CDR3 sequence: CASSLSERGGADTQYF. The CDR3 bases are TGTGCCAGCTCACTCTCCGAGCGGGGTGGTGCGGATACGCAGTATTTT.

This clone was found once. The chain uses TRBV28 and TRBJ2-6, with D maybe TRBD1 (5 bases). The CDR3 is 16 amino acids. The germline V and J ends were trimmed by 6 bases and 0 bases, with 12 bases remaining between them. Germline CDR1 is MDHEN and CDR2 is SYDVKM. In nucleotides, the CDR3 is TGTGCCAGCAGATCCAGGGCGGACTCTGGGGCCAACGTCCTGACTTTC. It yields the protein CASRSRADSGANVLTF. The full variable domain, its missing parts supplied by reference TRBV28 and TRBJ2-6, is DVKVTQSSRYLVKRTGEKVFLECVQDMDHENMFWYRQDPGLGLRLIYFSYDVKMKEKGDIPEGYSVSREKKERFSLILESASTNQTSMYLCASRSRADSGANVLTFGAGSRLTVL.

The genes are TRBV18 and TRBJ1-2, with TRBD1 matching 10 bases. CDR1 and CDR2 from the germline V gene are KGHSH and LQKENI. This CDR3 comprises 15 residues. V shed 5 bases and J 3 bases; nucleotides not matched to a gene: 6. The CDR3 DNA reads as TGTGCCAGCTCAGCACGGGACAGGGGACACTATGGCTACACCTTC. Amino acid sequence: CASSARDRGHYGYTF.

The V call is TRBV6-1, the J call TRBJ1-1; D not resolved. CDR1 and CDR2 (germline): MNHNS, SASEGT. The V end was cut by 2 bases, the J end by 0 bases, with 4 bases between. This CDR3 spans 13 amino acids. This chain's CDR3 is CASSEQLNTEAFF. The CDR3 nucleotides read TGTGCCAGCAGTGAACAGCTGAACACTGAAGCTTTCTTT.

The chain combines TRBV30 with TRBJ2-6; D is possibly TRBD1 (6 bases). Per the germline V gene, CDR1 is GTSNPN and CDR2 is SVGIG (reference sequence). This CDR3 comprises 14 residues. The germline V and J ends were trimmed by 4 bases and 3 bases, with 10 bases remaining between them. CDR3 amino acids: CAWMPGDGANVLTF. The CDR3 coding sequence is TGTGCCTGGATGCCAGGGGATGGGGCCAACGTCCTGACTTTC.

CDR3 sequence reads: CASSPPRGDSYNEQFF. CDR3 DNA sequence: TGCGCCAGCAGCCCGCCGAGGGGCGACTCCTACAATGAGCAGTTCTTC. V is TRBV5-1 and J is TRBJ2-1; D might be TRBD1 or TRBD2, each matching 5 bases. The CDR3 has 16 amino acids. Looked up from germline, CDR1 is SGHRS and CDR2 is YFSETQ. Trimming took off 4 bases at V and 0 bases at J, with 14 bases between the two ends. Full variable domain (remainder filled in from reference TRBV5-1 and TRBJ2-1): KAGVTQTPRYLIKTRGQQVTLSCSPISGHRSVSWYQQTPGQGLQFLFEYFSETQRNKGNFPGRFSGRQFSNSRSEMNVSTLELGDSALYLCASSPPRGDSYNEQFFGPGTRLTVL.

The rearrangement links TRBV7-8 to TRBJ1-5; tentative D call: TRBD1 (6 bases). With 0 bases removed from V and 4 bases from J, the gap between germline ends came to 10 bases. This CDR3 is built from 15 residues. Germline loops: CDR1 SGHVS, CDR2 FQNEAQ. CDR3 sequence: CASSLAPTGNQPQHF. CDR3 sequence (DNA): TGTGCCAGCAGCTTAGCGCCCACAGGGAATCAGCCCCAGCATTTT.

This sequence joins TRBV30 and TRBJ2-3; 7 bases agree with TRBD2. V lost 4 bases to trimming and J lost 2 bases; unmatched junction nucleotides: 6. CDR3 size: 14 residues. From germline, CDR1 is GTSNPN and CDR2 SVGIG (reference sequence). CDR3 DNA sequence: TGTGCCTGGACTAGCGGACGTTTCACAGATACGCAGTATTTT. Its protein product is CAWTSGRFTDTQYF.

CDR3 nucleotide sequence: TGTGCCAGCAGCTCCGGGGGGGCCAGTATCGATGAGCAGTTCTTC. Protein: CASSSGGASIDEQFF. The genes are TRBV7-9 and TRBJ2-1; 8 nucleotides match TRBD2. Germline values: CDR1 SEHNR, CDR2 FQNEAQ (reference sequence). Trimming took 4 bases from V and 8 from J; bases not matched to a gene: 10. The CDR3 runs to 15 residues.

For the CDR3, the DNA is TGTGCCAGCAGCTTCGGGGGGGCGGTGGGAACTGAAGCTTTCTTT. Amino acids: CASSFGGAVGTEAFF. The chain combines TRBV5-8 with TRBJ1-1; D possibly corresponds to TRBD1 (6 bases). V was clipped by 2 bases and J by 5 bases, with 16 bases between them. Per the germline V gene, CDR1 is SGHTS and CDR2 is YDEGEE. This CDR3 is 15 amino acids long.

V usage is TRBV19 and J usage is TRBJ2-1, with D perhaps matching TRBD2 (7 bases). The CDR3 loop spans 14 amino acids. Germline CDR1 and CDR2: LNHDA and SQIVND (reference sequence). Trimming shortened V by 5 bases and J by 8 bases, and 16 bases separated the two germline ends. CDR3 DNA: TGTGCCAGTAGTGGCTACGGGGGGCCCGATGAGCAGTTCTTC. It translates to CASSGYGGPDEQFF.

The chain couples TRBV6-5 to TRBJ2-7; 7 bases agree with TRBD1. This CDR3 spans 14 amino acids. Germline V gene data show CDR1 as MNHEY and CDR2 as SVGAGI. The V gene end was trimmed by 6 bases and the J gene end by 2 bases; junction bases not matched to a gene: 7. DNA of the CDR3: TGTGCCAGCAGAAAGACCGGGACAGCCTACGAGCAGTACTTC. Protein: CASRKTGTAYEQYF.

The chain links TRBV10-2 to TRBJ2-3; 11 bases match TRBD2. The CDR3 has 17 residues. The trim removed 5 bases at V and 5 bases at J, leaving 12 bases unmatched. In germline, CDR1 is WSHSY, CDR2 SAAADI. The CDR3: CASSPLTSGVSRDTQYF. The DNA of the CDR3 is TGCGCCAGCAGTCCGCTGACTAGCGGGGTGAGTCGAGATACGCAGTATTTT.

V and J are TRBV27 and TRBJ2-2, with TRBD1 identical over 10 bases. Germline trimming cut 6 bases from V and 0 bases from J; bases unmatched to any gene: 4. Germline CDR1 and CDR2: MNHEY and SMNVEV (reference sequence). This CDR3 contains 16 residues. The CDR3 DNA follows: TGTGCCAGCAGCTATGGGACAGGGGCGAACACCGGGGAGCTGTTTTTT. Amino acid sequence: CASSYGTGANTGELFF.

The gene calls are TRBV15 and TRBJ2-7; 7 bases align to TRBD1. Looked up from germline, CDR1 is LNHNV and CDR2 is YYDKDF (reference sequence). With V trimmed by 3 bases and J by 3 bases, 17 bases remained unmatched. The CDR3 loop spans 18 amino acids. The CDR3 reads CATSRKGLNETGYYEQYF. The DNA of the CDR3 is TGTGCCACCAGCAGGAAGGGGCTAAATGAGACAGGGTACTACGAGCAGTACTTC.

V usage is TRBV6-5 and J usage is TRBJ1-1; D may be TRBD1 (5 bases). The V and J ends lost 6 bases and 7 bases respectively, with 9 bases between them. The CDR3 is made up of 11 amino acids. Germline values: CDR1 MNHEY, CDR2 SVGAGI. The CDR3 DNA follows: TGTGCCAGCAGAAGGGACTTTGAAGCTTTCTTT. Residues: CASRRDFEAFF.

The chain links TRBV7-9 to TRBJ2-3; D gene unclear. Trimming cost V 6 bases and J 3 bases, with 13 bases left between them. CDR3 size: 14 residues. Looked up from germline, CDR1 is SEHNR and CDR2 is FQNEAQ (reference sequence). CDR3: CASRQGFGTDTQYF. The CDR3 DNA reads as TGTGCCAGCAGACAAGGGTTCGGTACAGATACGCAGTATTTT.

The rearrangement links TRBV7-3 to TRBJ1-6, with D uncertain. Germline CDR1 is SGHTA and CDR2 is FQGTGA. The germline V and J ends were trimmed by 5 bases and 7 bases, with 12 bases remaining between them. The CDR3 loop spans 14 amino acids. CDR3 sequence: CASSPTGPNSPLHF. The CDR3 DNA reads TGTGCCAGCAGCCCCACCGGGCCCAATTCACCCCTCCACTTT.

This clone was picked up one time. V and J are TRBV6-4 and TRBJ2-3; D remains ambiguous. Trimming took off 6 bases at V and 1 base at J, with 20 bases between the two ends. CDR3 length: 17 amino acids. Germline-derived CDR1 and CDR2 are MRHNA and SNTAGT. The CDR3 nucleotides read TGTGCCAGCAGCCCCTCGATCGTGATACTTGGCACAGATACGCAGTATTTT. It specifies CASSPSIVILGTDTQYF.

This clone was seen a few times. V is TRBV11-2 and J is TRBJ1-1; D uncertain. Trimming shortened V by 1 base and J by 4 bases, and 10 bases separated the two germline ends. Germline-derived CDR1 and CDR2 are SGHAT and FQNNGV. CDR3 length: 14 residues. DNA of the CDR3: TGTGCCAGCAGCTTAGGGAGGGAATTCACTGAAGCTTTCTTT. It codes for CASSLGREFTEAFF.

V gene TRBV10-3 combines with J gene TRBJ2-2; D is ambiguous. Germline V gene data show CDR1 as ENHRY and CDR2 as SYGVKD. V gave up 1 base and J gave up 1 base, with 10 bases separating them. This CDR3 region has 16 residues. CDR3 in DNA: TGTGCCATCAGTGAGTTCGGACGGAAGAACACCGGGGAGCTGTTTTTT. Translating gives CAISEFGRKNTGELFF.

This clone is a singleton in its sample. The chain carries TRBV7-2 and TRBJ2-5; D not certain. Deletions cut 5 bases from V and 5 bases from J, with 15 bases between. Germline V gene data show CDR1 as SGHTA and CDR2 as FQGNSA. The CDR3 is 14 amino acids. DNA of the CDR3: TGTGCCAGCAGCGTATCTAGGGTCCGGGAGACCCAGTACTTC. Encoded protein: CASSVSRVRETQYF. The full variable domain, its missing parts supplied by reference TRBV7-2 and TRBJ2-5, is GAGVSQSPSNKVTEKGKDVELRCDPISGHTALYWYRQSLGQGLEFLIYFQGNSAPDKSGLPSDRFSAERTGGSVSTLTIQRTQQEDSAVYLCASSVSRVRETQYFGPGTRLLVL.

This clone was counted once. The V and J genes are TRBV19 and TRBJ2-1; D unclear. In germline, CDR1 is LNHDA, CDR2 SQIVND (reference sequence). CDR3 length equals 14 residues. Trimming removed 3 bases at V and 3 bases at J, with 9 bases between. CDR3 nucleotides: TGTGCCAGTAGTATTTCCCCGTACTACAATGAGCAGTTCTTC. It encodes CASSISPYYNEQFF.

CDR3 nucleotide sequence: TGTGCCAGTCGGGGGCCGCGAGGCACTGAAGCTTTCTTT. It codes for CASRGPRGTEAFF. The chain uses TRBV7-9 and TRBJ1-1; tentative D call: TRBD1 (6 bases). Germline V lookup: CDR1 SEHNR, CDR2 FQNEAQ (reference sequence). The V end lost 9 bases, the J end lost 4 bases, and 15 bases lay between the germline ends. The CDR3 is made up of 13 amino acids.

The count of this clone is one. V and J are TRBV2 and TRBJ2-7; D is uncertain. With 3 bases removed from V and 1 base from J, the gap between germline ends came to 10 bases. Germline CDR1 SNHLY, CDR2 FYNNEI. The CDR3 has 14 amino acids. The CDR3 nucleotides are TGTGCCAGCAGTGACCCCCTCGTATCCTACGAGCAGTACTTC. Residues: CASSDPLVSYEQYF.

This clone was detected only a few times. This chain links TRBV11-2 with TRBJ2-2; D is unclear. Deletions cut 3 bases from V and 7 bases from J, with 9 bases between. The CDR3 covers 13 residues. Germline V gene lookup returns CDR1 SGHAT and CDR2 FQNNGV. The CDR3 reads CASSFLDVGELFF. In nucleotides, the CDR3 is TGTGCCAGCAGCTTTTTAGATGTCGGGGAGCTGTTTTTT.